A selection of T cell receptor beta chains follows, all from one sample in a study of primary melanoma T cells and metastatic recurrence. TCRdb's copy holds only in-frame clones and misses some; the assay was immunoSEQ multiplex PCR. The sample shows more than 200 clones, 85% of them seen only once. Material for sequencing was melanoma tumor tissue. The origin of the receptors is a human donor with melanoma. The CDR3 runs from the conserved cysteine through the conserved F or W. A D gene is named only where the DNA matches it firmly. Rows may omit the clone size; those that give it use once, few, many or a size class.

d_call: -
j_call: TRBJ2-6
clone_size: -
v_call: TRBV6-8
cdr3_aa: CASSYRPVSAANVLTF
cdr3_nt: TGTGCCAGCAGTTACCGTCCCGTTTCGGCGGCCAACGTCCTGACTTTC

d_call: TRBD1
j_call: TRBJ1-1
clone_size: -
v_call: TRBV19
cdr3_aa: CASRGTAENTEAFF
cdr3_nt: TGTGCCAGTAGGGGGACAGCCGAGAACACTGAAGCTTTCTTT

d_call: TRBD1
j_call: TRBJ2-7
clone_size: -
v_call: TRBV23-1
cdr3_aa: CASSEPKDRGLSYEQYF
cdr3_nt: TGCGCCAGCAGTGAACCGAAGGACAGGGGATTATCCTACGAGCAGTACTTC

d_call: -
j_call: TRBJ2-7
clone_size: once
v_call: TRBV11-3
cdr3_aa: CASSLEGGSSYEQYF
cdr3_nt: TGTGCCAGCAGCTTAGAGGGGGGAAGTTCCTACGAGCAGTACTTC

d_call: TRBD2
j_call: TRBJ2-1
clone_size: few
v_call: TRBV30
cdr3_aa: CAWSVRTSGSGYNEQFF
cdr3_nt: TGTGCCTGGAGTGTACGGACTAGCGGGAGCGGTTACAATGAGCAGTTCTTC

d_call: -
j_call: TRBJ1-1
clone_size: -
v_call: TRBV11-3
cdr3_aa: CASSLGRGLNTEAFF
cdr3_nt: TGTGCCAGCAGCTTAGGTCGGGGGTTGAACACTGAAGCTTTCTTT

d_call: TRBD2
j_call: TRBJ2-1
clone_size: -
v_call: TRBV10-3
cdr3_aa: CAISEVTSGRARNEQFF
cdr3_nt: TGTGCCATCAGTGAGGTTACTAGCGGGAGGGCCAGGAATGAGCAGTTCTTC

d_call: -
j_call: TRBJ1-5
clone_size: -
v_call: TRBV6-8
cdr3_aa: CASSYEGGYNQPQHF
cdr3_nt: TGTGCCAGCAGTTACGAAGGGGGATACAATCAGCCCCAGCATTTT

d_call: -
j_call: TRBJ1-1
clone_size: once
v_call: TRBV11-3
cdr3_aa: CASSPAAGPSEAFF
cdr3_nt: TGTGCCAGCAGCCCGGCTGCAGGGCCGTCTGAAGCTTTCTTT

d_call: -
j_call: TRBJ1-3
clone_size: -
v_call: TRBV5-1
cdr3_aa: CASSPRTGTGNTIYF
cdr3_nt: TGCGCCAGCAGCCCCAGAACAGGGACTGGAAACACCATATATTTT

d_call: TRBD1
j_call: TRBJ1-3
clone_size: -
v_call: TRBV11-3
cdr3_aa: CASSSDRVRGNTIYF
cdr3_nt: TGTGCCAGCAGCTCGGACAGGGTTCGGGGAAACACCATATATTTT

d_call: TRBD1
j_call: TRBJ2-7
clone_size: -
v_call: TRBV14
cdr3_aa: CASSQKAGTASYEQYF
cdr3_nt: TGTGCCAGCAGCCAAAAAGCTGGGACAGCCTCCTACGAGCAGTACTTC

d_call: TRBD2
j_call: TRBJ2-3
clone_size: once
v_call: TRBV11-3
cdr3_aa: CASSSVAGASTDTQYF
cdr3_nt: TGTGCCAGCAGCTCGGTAGCGGGGGCTAGCACAGATACGCAGTATTTT

d_call: -
j_call: TRBJ1-1
clone_size: -
v_call: TRBV19
cdr3_aa: CASSIPPMDTVNTEAFF
cdr3_nt: TGTGCCAGTAGTATCCCCCCTATGGACACAGTGAACACTGAAGCTTTCTTT

d_call: -
j_call: TRBJ1-5
clone_size: few
v_call: TRBV11-3
cdr3_aa: CASSLVGTSNQPQHF
cdr3_nt: TGTGCCAGCAGCTTGGTCGGGACAAGCAATCAGCCCCAGCATTTT

d_call: -
j_call: TRBJ2-7
clone_size: -
v_call: TRBV6-8
cdr3_aa: CASSLRRQLSSYEQYF
cdr3_nt: TGTGCCAGCAGCCTAAGGCGGCAGCTCAGCTCCTACGAGCAGTACTTC

d_call: TRBD1
j_call: TRBJ2-5
clone_size: -
v_call: TRBV11-3
cdr3_aa: CASSLGGQGLQETQYF
cdr3_nt: TGTGCCAGCAGCTTAGGGGGACAGGGCCTCCAAGAGACCCAGTACTTC

d_call: TRBD1
j_call: TRBJ1-1
clone_size: -
v_call: TRBV18
cdr3_aa: CASSRTGHTEAFF
cdr3_nt: TGTGCCAGCTCCCGGACAGGGCACACTGAAGCTTTCTTT

d_call: -
j_call: TRBJ1-1
clone_size: -
v_call: TRBV6-8
cdr3_aa: CASSYGTAEAFF
cdr3_nt: TGTGCCAGCAGTTACGGGACGGCTGAAGCTTTCTTT

d_call: -
j_call: TRBJ2-5
clone_size: once
v_call: TRBV10-3
cdr3_aa: CAISESAVQETQYF
cdr3_nt: TGTGCCATCAGTGAGTCGGCGGTCCAAGAGACCCAGTACTTC

d_call: -
j_call: TRBJ1-2
clone_size: -
v_call: TRBV11-3
cdr3_aa: CASSSGGGGLYGYTF
cdr3_nt: TGTGCCAGCAGCTCCGGAGGGGGAGGTCTCTATGGCTACACCTTC

d_call: -
j_call: TRBJ1-1
clone_size: -
v_call: TRBV15
cdr3_aa: CATRKSTANTEAFF
cdr3_nt: TGTGCCACTAGAAAATCGACAGCTAACACTGAAGCTTTCTTT

d_call: TRBD1
j_call: TRBJ1-1
clone_size: once
v_call: TRBV11-3
cdr3_aa: CASSLFGQGGNTEAFF
cdr3_nt: TGTGCCAGCAGCTTGTTTGGACAGGGTGGGAACACTGAAGCTTTCTTT

d_call: -
j_call: TRBJ1-4
clone_size: -
v_call: TRBV6-8
cdr3_aa: CAISAQATGPVLFF
cdr3_nt: TGTGCCATCAGCGCTCAAGCTACCGGGCCCGTACTGTTTTTT

d_call: -
j_call: TRBJ1-3
clone_size: few
v_call: TRBV6-8
cdr3_aa: CASSYRDSRGSGNTIYF
cdr3_nt: TGTGCCAGCAGTTACCGAGACAGTCGAGGCTCTGGAAACACCATATATTTT

d_call: -
j_call: TRBJ2-6
clone_size: -
v_call: TRBV1
cdr3_aa: CTSQCAPFVHSRANVLTF
cdr3_nt: TGCACCAGCCAGTGCGCACCGTTTGTGCACAGTCGGGCCAACGTCCTGACTTTC

d_call: -
j_call: TRBJ1-5
clone_size: -
v_call: TRBV10-3
cdr3_aa: CAISEGAWQPQHF
cdr3_nt: TGTGCCATCAGTGAGGGGGCATGGCAGCCCCAGCATTTT

d_call: TRBD1
j_call: TRBJ2-7
clone_size: -
v_call: TRBV11-3
cdr3_aa: CASSSVRDRTYEQYF
cdr3_nt: TGTGCCAGCAGCTCAGTACGGGACAGAACCTACGAGCAGTACTTC

d_call: -
j_call: TRBJ1-5
clone_size: -
v_call: TRBV6-8
cdr3_aa: CASSGSFGVGNQPQHF
cdr3_nt: TGTGCCAGCAGTGGAAGCTTTGGGGTGGGCAATCAGCCCCAGCATTTT

d_call: TRBD1
j_call: TRBJ2-1
clone_size: -
v_call: TRBV11-3
cdr3_aa: CASSSPGTGDLYNEQFF
cdr3_nt: TGTGCCAGCAGCTCCCCCGGGACAGGGGACCTCTACAATGAGCAGTTCTTC

d_call: -
j_call: TRBJ2-5
clone_size: -
v_call: TRBV18
cdr3_aa: CASSRGLRGPYQETQYF
cdr3_nt: TGTGCCAGCTCACGGGGGCTCCGGGGACCGTACCAAGAGACCCAGTACTTC

d_call: -
j_call: TRBJ2-5
clone_size: -
v_call: TRBV6-8
cdr3_aa: CASSYLWGVETQYF
cdr3_nt: TGTGCCAGCAGTTACCTCTGGGGGGTTGAGACCCAGTACTTC

d_call: TRBD1
j_call: TRBJ2-7
clone_size: -
v_call: TRBV6-8
cdr3_aa: CASSSLLGQLYEQYF
cdr3_nt: TGTGCCAGCAGCTCCCTTCTGGGACAGCTCTACGAGCAGTACTTC

d_call: -
j_call: TRBJ1-1
clone_size: -
v_call: TRBV19
cdr3_aa: CASSPGTLWDTEAFF
cdr3_nt: TGTGCCAGTAGTCCCGGGACACTTTGGGACACTGAAGCTTTCTTT

d_call: -
j_call: TRBJ2-4
clone_size: -
v_call: TRBV6-8
cdr3_aa: CASRIDTRAKNIQYF
cdr3_nt: TGTGCCAGCAGAATCGACACCCGAGCCAAAAACATTCAGTACTTC

d_call: TRBD1
j_call: TRBJ1-5
clone_size: -
v_call: TRBV11-3
cdr3_aa: CASSAGTGGNQPQHF
cdr3_nt: TGTGCCAGCAGCGCCGGGACAGGGGGCAATCAGCCCCAGCATTTT

d_call: -
j_call: TRBJ1-2
clone_size: -
v_call: TRBV6-8
cdr3_aa: CASSLDDRFNYGYTF
cdr3_nt: TGTGCCAGCAGTCTAGACGACAGATTTAACTATGGCTACACCTTC

d_call: TRBD1
j_call: TRBJ2-5
clone_size: -
v_call: TRBV12-5
cdr3_aa: CASGSYYRTGGGETQYF
cdr3_nt: TGTGCTAGTGGTTCCTACTACCGAACAGGGGGCGGGGAGACCCAGTACTTC

d_call: -
j_call: TRBJ2-1
clone_size: -
v_call: TRBV19
cdr3_aa: CASSINGAYNEQFF
cdr3_nt: TGTGCCAGTAGTATTAACGGCGCCTACAATGAGCAGTTCTTC

d_call: TRBD1
j_call: TRBJ2-5
clone_size: -
v_call: TRBV11-3
cdr3_aa: CASSAPRGREETQYF
cdr3_nt: TGTGCCAGCAGCGCACCCAGGGGGCGCGAAGAGACCCAGTACTTC

d_call: TRBD2
j_call: TRBJ2-3
clone_size: -
v_call: TRBV19
cdr3_aa: CASTPGLAGDTDTQYF
cdr3_nt: TGTGCCAGTACTCCCGGACTAGCGGGGGACACAGATACGCAGTATTTT

d_call: TRBD1
j_call: TRBJ2-7
clone_size: -
v_call: TRBV19
cdr3_aa: CASSIHRTGGYEQYF
cdr3_nt: TGTGCCAGTAGTATTCACCGGACAGGGGGTTACGAGCAGTACTTC

d_call: -
j_call: TRBJ1-1
clone_size: -
v_call: TRBV11-3
cdr3_aa: CASSSGTGLRAEAFF
cdr3_nt: TGTGCCAGCAGCTCCGGGACGGGACTTCGGGCTGAAGCTTTCTTT

d_call: TRBD2
j_call: TRBJ2-2
clone_size: -
v_call: TRBV11-3
cdr3_aa: CASSSVAGRNTGELFF
cdr3_nt: TGTGCCAGCAGCTCCGTAGCGGGTCGGAATACCGGGGAGCTGTTTTTT

d_call: TRBD2
j_call: TRBJ2-3
clone_size: -
v_call: TRBV6-8
cdr3_aa: CASRVRGRAADTQYF
cdr3_nt: TGTGCCAGCAGAGTTCGTGGGAGGGCCGCAGATACGCAGTATTTT

d_call: -
j_call: TRBJ1-5
clone_size: once
v_call: TRBV19
cdr3_aa: CASRRGQPHQPQHF
cdr3_nt: TGTGCCAGTAGGCGCGGTCAGCCTCATCAGCCCCAGCATTTT

d_call: TRBD1
j_call: TRBJ2-7
clone_size: -
v_call: TRBV11-3
cdr3_aa: CASSTDRGRHEQYF
cdr3_nt: TGTGCCAGCAGCACCGACAGGGGGCGACACGAACAGTACTTC

d_call: -
j_call: TRBJ1-6
clone_size: once
v_call: TRBV18
cdr3_aa: CASSTGSTGSPLHF
cdr3_nt: TGTGCCAGCTCAACCGGGTCGACAGGTTCACCCCTCCACTTT

d_call: TRBD1
j_call: TRBJ2-2
clone_size: once
v_call: TRBV6-8
cdr3_aa: CASSLPQGANTGELFF
cdr3_nt: TGTGCCAGCAGTCTACCACAGGGGGCGAACACCGGGGAGCTGTTTTTT

d_call: -
j_call: TRBJ2-3
clone_size: -
v_call: TRBV19
cdr3_aa: CASSMTAGGDTQYF
cdr3_nt: TGTGCCAGTAGTATGACGGCAGGAGGAGATACGCAGTATTTT

d_call: TRBD2
j_call: TRBJ2-5
clone_size: -
v_call: TRBV6-8
cdr3_aa: CASSSSGGNQETQYF
cdr3_nt: TGTGCCAGCAGTTCCTCGGGGGGGAACCAAGAGACCCAGTACTTC

d_call: -
j_call: TRBJ1-5
clone_size: -
v_call: TRBV7-1
cdr3_aa: CASSLYGNQPQHF
cdr3_nt: TGTGCCAGCAGCTTATACGGCAATCAGCCCCAGCATTTT

d_call: -
j_call: TRBJ1-1
clone_size: -
v_call: TRBV6-8
cdr3_aa: CASGDRSNTEAFF
cdr3_nt: TGTGCCAGCGGTGACAGGTCGAACACTGAAGCTTTCTTT